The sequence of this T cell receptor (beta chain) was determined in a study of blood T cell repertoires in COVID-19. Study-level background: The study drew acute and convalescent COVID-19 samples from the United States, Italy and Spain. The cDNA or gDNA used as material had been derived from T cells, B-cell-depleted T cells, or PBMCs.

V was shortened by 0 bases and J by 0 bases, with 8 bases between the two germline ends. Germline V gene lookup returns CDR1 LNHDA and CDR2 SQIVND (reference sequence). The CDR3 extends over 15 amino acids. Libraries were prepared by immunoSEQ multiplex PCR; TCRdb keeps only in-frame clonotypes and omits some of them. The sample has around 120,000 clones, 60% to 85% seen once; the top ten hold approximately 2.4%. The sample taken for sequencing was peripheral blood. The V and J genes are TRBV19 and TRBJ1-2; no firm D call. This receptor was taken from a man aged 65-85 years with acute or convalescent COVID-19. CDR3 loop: CASSIDRSANYGYTF. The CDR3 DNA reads TGTGCCAGTAGTATAGATCGGAGTGCTAACTATGGCTACACCTTC.